The 14 T cell receptor beta chains given below trace back to one sample, sequenced in a study of neurological immune-mediated disorders. TCRdb called the 5' RACE reads again in MiXCR, with one record for every CDR3 protein. The sample includes tens of thousands of distinct CDR3 sequences, roughly 4% of them seen just once. The specimen was PBMCs. The source of these receptors is a woman aged 55-70 years with multiple sclerosis.

This chain links TRBV10-2 with TRBJ2-3; no reliable D call. V was shortened by 3 bases and J by 0 bases, with 10 bases between the two germline ends. CDR3 length: 15 residues. CDR1 and CDR2 from the germline V gene are WSHSY and SAAADI. In DNA form, the CDR3 reads TGCGCCAGCAGTGACCCGCCCCCAAGCACAGATACGCAGTATTTT. It specifies CASSDPPPSTDTQYF.

In its sample, this clonotype was seen a few times. The chain couples TRBV20-1 to TRBJ2-7, with 7 bases identical to TRBD1. V gave up 5 bases and J gave up 4 bases; unmatched junction bases: 8. CDR3 length equals 13 residues. Germline V gene data show CDR1 as DFQATT and CDR2 as SNEGSKA (reference sequence). The chain's CDR3 is CSAPGQPIYEQYF. The CDR3 coding sequence is TGCAGTGCTCCGGGACAGCCAATTTACGAGCAGTACTTC.

This clonotype was counted between two and nine times. J is TRBJ1-2 and V is TRBV25-1, with D possibly matching TRBD1 (6 bases). Germline CDR1 is MGHDK and CDR2 is SYGVNS. V was trimmed by 8 bases and J by 7 bases, leaving 14 bases between them. CDR3 length equals 12 residues. CDR3 sequence: CASSRGGGGYTF. DNA for the CDR3: TGTGCCAGCTCACGGGGAGGGGGTGGCTACACCTTC.

This clonotype was detected many times. V and J are TRBV7-2 and TRBJ1-2; 7 bases map to TRBD1. The V and J ends lost 4 bases and 5 bases, in that order; junction bases with no gene match: 4. The CDR3 extends over 13 amino acids. Germline-derived CDR1 and CDR2 are SGHTA and FQGNSA. The CDR3 DNA reads as TGTGCCAGCAGCTCCTCAGGGGGGTATGGCTACACCTTC. Protein: CASSSSGGYGYTF. Filled out from reference TRBV7-2 and TRBJ1-2, the complete variable domain reads GAGVSQSPSNKVTEKGKDVELRCDPISGHTALYWYRQSLGQGLEFLIYFQGNSAPDKSGLPSDRFSAERTGGSVSTLTIQRTQQEDSAVYLCASSSSGGYGYTFGSGTRLTVV.

This clonotype is judged medium-sized. J is TRBJ2-1 and V is TRBV20-1; 8 bases are shared with TRBD2. This CDR3 region has 17 residues. V shed 1 base and J 0 bases; nucleotides not matched to a gene: 8. In germline, CDR1 is DFQATT, CDR2 SNEGSKA (reference sequence). The CDR3 reads CSARGFSGASSYNEQFF. The CDR3 DNA reads TGCAGTGCTAGAGGGTTTAGCGGGGCTAGCTCCTACAATGAGCAGTTCTTC.

The chain joins TRBV3-1 to TRBJ2-1; D is possibly TRBD2 (6 bases). Trimming removed 10 bases from V and 9 bases from J, with 22 bases in between. The germline gives CDR1 LGHDT, CDR2 YNNKEL (reference sequence). The CDR3 loop spans 14 amino acids. The CDR3 DNA follows: TGTGCCAACAGTCTTGTAGGCTCCGGGGGTGAGCAGTTCTTC. Translating it yields CANSLVGSGGEQFF.

In this sample, this clonotype turned up many times. V gene TRBV9 combines with J gene TRBJ2-6, with D perhaps TRBD1 (6 bases). V was cut by 3 bases and J by 2 bases, with 12 bases left in between. Germline-derived CDR1 and CDR2 are SGDLS and YYNGEE. This CDR3 contains 16 residues. The CDR3 protein is CASSGYRDAGANVLTF. The CDR3 DNA sequence: TGTGCCAGCAGCGGATACAGGGACGCTGGGGCCAACGTCCTGACTTTC.

In its sample, this clonotype was seen many times. Here the CDR3 reads CSAVQGNQPQHF. DNA for the CDR3: TGCAGTGCTGTTCAGGGTAATCAGCCCCAGCATTTT. V gene TRBV20-1 combines with J gene TRBJ1-5; tentative D call: TRBD1 (5 bases). This CDR3 has 12 amino acids. V gave up 5 bases and J gave up 4 bases, with 9 bases separating them. Germline V gene lookup returns CDR1 DFQATT and CDR2 SNEGSKA (reference sequence).

The gene calls are TRBV7-2 and TRBJ2-3, with a weak D call TRBD2 (6 bases). The length of the CDR3 is 16 residues. Trimming stripped 9 bases from V and 2 bases from J, with 21 bases between. CDR1 SGHTA and CDR2 FQGNSA come from the germline V gene. CDR3 amino acids: CASTQRTGEATDTQYF. CDR3 bases: TGTGCCAGTACCCAACGGACGGGAGAAGCCACAGATACGCAGTATTTT.

This clonotype was picked up a small number of times. The V call is TRBV10-3, the J call TRBJ1-1, with 9 bases aligning to TRBD1. This CDR3 contains 13 residues. Germline assignment: CDR1 ENHRY and CDR2 SYGVKD. Trimming removed 3 bases from V and 5 bases from J; junction bases left unmatched: 1. The CDR3 region is CAISEQGATEAFF. The CDR3 region has the DNA TGTGCCATCAGTGAACAGGGGGCAACTGAAGCTTTCTTT.

This clonotype turned up a few times. The V and J genes are TRBV7-2 and TRBJ2-5; TRBD1 aligns across 10 bases. Trimming took 6 bases from V and 4 from J; bases not matched to a gene: 8. The germline V gene has CDR1 SGHTA and CDR2 FQGNSA. The CDR3 has 15 amino acids. Written as DNA, the CDR3 is TGTGCCAGCAGTTTGACCCGGGACAGGGGAGAGACCCAGTACTTC. As protein: CASSLTRDRGETQYF.

This clonotype was seen repeatedly, ten times or more. The rearrangement links TRBV25-1 to TRBJ2-5; D is perhaps TRBD1 (5 bases). Trimming took off 3 bases at V and 2 bases at J, with 7 bases between the two ends. Germline V CDR1 and CDR2: MGHDK, SYGVNS. The CDR3 sequence is 13 residues long. The CDR3 is CASSDRGQETQYF. In DNA form, the CDR3 reads TGTGCCAGCAGTGATAGGGGTCAAGAGACCCAGTACTTC.

This clonotype came up many times. The gene calls are TRBV9 and TRBJ2-3; the D gene is possibly TRBD2 (6 bases). V lost 2 bases, J lost 3 bases, and 7 bases lay in between. The length of the CDR3 is 13 residues. Germline-derived CDR1 and CDR2 are SGDLS and YYNGEE. In DNA, the CDR3 is TGTGCCAGCAGCGTCGGGAGTACAGATACGCAGTATTTT. As protein: CASSVGSTDTQYF. The variable domain in full, with the rest retrieved from reference TRBV9 and TRBJ2-3, is DSGVTQTPKHLITATGQRVTLRCSPRSGDLSVYWYQQSLDQGLQFLIQYYNGEERAKGNILERFSAQQFPDLHSELNLSSLELGDSALYFCASSVGSTDTQYFGPGTRLTVL.

This clonotype was counted only a few times. The V call is TRBV28, the J call TRBJ1-2; D is ambiguous. The V and J ends lost 2 bases and 6 bases respectively, with 7 bases between them. The CDR3 spans 12 residues. Per germline, CDR1 MDHEN and CDR2 SYDVKM. CDR3 DNA: TGTGCCAGCAGTTTACAGGCGGATGGCTACACCTTC. Translating gives CASSLQADGYTF.